This T cell receptor beta chain is drawn from a study of cytomegalovirus exposure and HLA in healthy donors. 60 Vbeta and 13 Jbeta primers were used in PCR. Sequenced by immunoSEQ multiplex PCR; TCRdb stores in-frame clones only, minus some. The sample shows about 130,000 clones, less than 80% of them seen only once. Material: PBMCs. This clonotype was sampled from a man aged 35-49 years in good health and CMV-seropositive.

The chain's CDR3 is CASSIWTGRDGYTF. Written as DNA, the CDR3 is TGCGCCAGCAGCATATGGACAGGAAGGGACGGCTACACCTTC. V gene TRBV5-1 combines with J gene TRBJ1-2; TRBD1 matches at 7 bases. V shed 4 bases, J shed 8 bases, and the junction held 11 bases outside the gene matches. In germline, CDR1 is SGHRS, CDR2 YFSETQ. This CDR3 has 14 residues.